Listed here are 22 T cell receptor beta chains from one sample, sequenced in a study of T cell repertoires in cytomegalovirus infection. These receptors lack a known antigen. TCRdb re-called the reads through MiXCR, storing one row per CDR3 protein. The sample includes approximately 100,000 distinct CDR3 sequences, 25% to 35% of them seen just once. The sequencing used CD8+ T cells from cultured PBMCs, collected from culture after CMV antigen stimulation. These receptors came from a human donor in good health (CMV status not recorded). Some clones in this sample may be carry-over from other donors' samples.

The gene calls are TRBV27 and TRBJ1-1, with a tentative D call TRBD1 (6 bases). V was trimmed by 6 bases and J by 0 bases, leaving 8 bases between them. Looked up from germline, CDR1 is MNHEY and CDR2 is SMNVEV (reference sequence). The CDR3 covers 13 residues. CDR3 amino acids: CASRKGVNTEAFF. For the CDR3, the DNA is TGTGCCAGCAGGAAGGGGGTGAACACTGAAGCTTTCTTT.

Worth noting for this clonotype: This may come from a read error, since a much larger clone is one base off. V usage is TRBV7-2 and J usage is TRBJ1-1; D is undetermined. From germline, CDR1 is SGHTA and CDR2 FQGNSA. V lost 6 bases to trimming and J lost 7 bases, with 12 bases between them. The CDR3 totals 12 residues. The CDR3 coding sequence is TGTGCCAGCAGATTGGTTGGAATTGAAGCTTTCTTT. Protein: CASRLVGIEAFF.

In its sample, this clonotype was seen a few times. This chain connects TRBV4-1 to TRBJ1-5, with 9 nucleotides matching TRBD1. This CDR3 comprises 15 residues. The V gene's germline CDR1 is MGHRA and CDR2 YSYEKL. Trimming cost V 4 bases and J 1 base; bases outside gene matches: 2. CDR3 protein: CASSRGTGSNQPQHF. The CDR3 coding sequence is TGCGCCAGCAGCCGCGGGACAGGGAGCAATCAGCCCCAGCATTTT.

There are a few counts of this clonotype. J is TRBJ1-2 and V is TRBV12-3 or TRBV12-4, with unresolved D. Trimming took 2 bases from V and 4 from J, leaving 20 bases between them. The CDR3 totals 17 residues. The DNA for the CDR3 is TGTGCCAGCAGTTTATTAACGGCTGTGGGAAATACCTATGGCTACACCTTC. Amino acids: CASSLLTAVGNTYGYTF.

This clonotype was seen more than once but under ten times. The CDR3 DNA reads TGTGCCAGCAGTATTCCTCCGTTTAGCAATCAGCCCCAGCATTTT. Encoded protein: CASSIPPFSNQPQHF. V is TRBV12-3 or TRBV12-4 and J is TRBJ1-5; D uncertain. V gave up 5 bases and J gave up 0 bases, with 11 bases separating them. The CDR3 runs to 15 residues.

The chain uses TRBV20-1 and TRBJ2-1; the match to TRBD2 covers 8 bases. V gave up 4 bases and J gave up 6 bases; unmatched junction bases: 8. This CDR3 spans 14 amino acids. Looked up from germline, CDR1 is DFQATT and CDR2 is SNEGSKA (reference sequence). Here the CDR3 reads CSANSGAALNEQFF. The CDR3 DNA follows: TGCAGTGCTAATAGCGGGGCGGCTCTCAATGAGCAGTTCTTC.

The rearrangement links TRBV20-1 to TRBJ1-3, with a tentative D call TRBD1 (5 bases). V was shortened by 2 bases and J by 0 bases, with 14 bases between the two germline ends. There are 16 residues in the CDR3. Germline CDR1 DFQATT, CDR2 SNEGSKA (reference sequence). CDR3: CSARNRDASSGNTIYF. The CDR3 coding sequence is TGCAGTGCTAGAAACCGGGACGCGAGCTCTGGAAACACCATATATTTT.

As concerns this clonotype: A read error may produce the germline difference seen at one junction end. This chain connects TRBV7-6 to TRBJ2-7; 9 bases fit TRBD1. Germline values: CDR1 SGHVS, CDR2 FNYEAQ. CDR3 length equals 15 residues. CDR3 DNA: TGTGCCAGCAGCCTTGGACAGGGGTTAATCCACGAGCGGTACTTC. Translation: CASSLGQGLIHERYF.

The gene calls are TRBV7-9 and TRBJ1-1, with D unresolved. CDR1 SEHNR and CDR2 FQNEAQ come from the germline V gene (reference sequence). The CDR3 has 12 residues. V was cut by 0 bases and J by 6 bases, with 5 bases left in between. The CDR3 loop reads CASSLALPEAFF. CDR3 sequence (DNA): TGTGCCAGCAGCTTAGCGCTACCTGAAGCTTTCTTT. Drawing the rest from reference TRBV7-9 and TRBJ1-1, the complete variable domain is DTGVSQNPRHKITKRGQNVTFRCDPISEHNRLYWYRQTLGQGPEFLTYFQNEAQLEKSRLLSDRFSAERPKGSFSTLEIQRTEQGDSAMYLCASSLALPEAFFGQGTRLTVV.

In the case of this clonotype: A read error may produce the germline difference seen at one junction end. The chain couples TRBV4-1 to TRBJ2-1, with a weak D call TRBD2 (7 bases). Per germline, CDR1 MGHRA and CDR2 YSYEKL. This CDR3 has 14 residues. In DNA form, the CDR3 reads TGCACCAGCAGCGAAAGGGGGGGTCTTGGTGAGCAGTTCTTC. Its translation: CTSSERGGLGEQFF.

The chain joins TRBV11-2 to TRBJ2-1; 15 bases fit TRBD2. The CDR3 spans 17 residues. Germline V gene lookup returns CDR1 SGHAT and CDR2 FQNNGV. Unmatched junction bases numbered 10, after V lost 5 bases and J lost 8 bases. Written as DNA, the CDR3 is TGTGCCAGCAGCCCGGGACTAGCGGGGGGCCTAGGGGATGAGCAGTTCTTC. The encoded protein is CASSPGLAGGLGDEQFF.

The gene calls are TRBV6-2 or TRBV6-3 and TRBJ1-2; D is unclear. V lost 2 bases, J lost 4 bases, and 38 bases lay in between. Germline loops: CDR1 MNHEY, CDR2 SVGEGT. The CDR3 contains 23 residues. CDR3 coding DNA: TGTGCCAGCAGTTACCGACTAACACAACCGTTGGACGATTTATCGTATGGAGGCTATGGCTACACCTTC. This translates into CASSYRLTQPLDDLSYGGYGYTF.

This clonotype was observed a single time. J is TRBJ2-1 and V is TRBV2; D gene uncertain. This CDR3 has 16 amino acids. The germline V gene encodes CDR1 SNHLY and CDR2 FYNNEI. Trimming shortened V by 1 base and J by 0 bases, and 10 bases separated the two germline ends. CDR3 nucleotides: TGTGCCAGCAGTGAAGGGACCTTTTACTCCTACAATGAGCAGTTCTTC. Residues: CASSEGTFYSYNEQFF.

This chain joins TRBV2 and TRBJ1-1; D gene ambiguous. The germline V gene has CDR1 SNHLY and CDR2 FYNNEI. The V and J ends lost 3 bases and 10 bases respectively, with 15 bases between them. The CDR3 loop spans 13 amino acids. The CDR3 sequence: CASSDNKPVGAFF. CDR3 nucleotides: TGTGCCAGCAGTGATAATAAACCCGTTGGAGCTTTCTTT.

The V call is TRBV29-1, the J call TRBJ2-7; D perhaps matches TRBD1 (6 bases). The V end lost 6 bases, the J end lost 0 bases, and 15 bases lay between the germline ends. Germline CDR1 and CDR2: SQVTM and ANQGSEA. This CDR3 contains 14 residues. The CDR3 spells CSVQGTGSSYEQYF. The DNA of the CDR3 is TGCAGCGTCCAGGGGACGGGGAGCTCCTACGAGCAGTACTTC.

The table lists this clonotype with a few counts. The chain employs TRBV28 and TRBJ2-1, with D perhaps TRBD1 or TRBD2 (5 bases each). Trimming stripped 5 bases from V and 3 bases from J, with 17 bases between. Germline lookup yields CDR1 MDHEN and CDR2 SYDVKM. The CDR3 runs 16 residues. The CDR3 DNA is TGTGCCAGCAGTCCAATCGGGACCGCCGGCTACAATGAGCAGTTCTTC. This gives the protein CASSPIGTAGYNEQFF.

There are many counts of this clonotype. The V and J genes are TRBV28 and TRBJ2-5; TRBD2 matches 11 bases. Germline CDR1 reads MDHEN; CDR2 reads SYDVKM. V was clipped by 6 bases and J by 5 bases; unmatched bases: 8. This CDR3 comprises 15 residues. CDR3 DNA: TGTGCCAGCAGCCCACTAGCGGGGGCCGGGGAGACCCAGTACTTC. Protein: CASSPLAGAGETQYF.

This clonotype has only a few counts. The J gene is TRBJ2-1, the V gene TRBV7-4, with a tentative D call TRBD1 (6 bases). Per germline, CDR1 SGHVT and CDR2 SQSDAQ. This CDR3 has 14 residues. V lost 5 bases to trimming and J lost 5 bases, with 13 bases between them. CDR3 region: CASSPKDRNNEQFF. CDR3 sequence (DNA): TGTGCCAGCAGCCCAAAGGACAGAAACAATGAGCAGTTCTTC.

V and J are TRBV4-1 and TRBJ2-1; TRBD2 matches at 9 bases. The V and J ends lost 3 bases and 2 bases, in that order; junction bases with no gene match: 8. CDR1 MGHRA and CDR2 YSYEKL come from the germline V gene. This CDR3 is built from 17 residues. The CDR3 reads CASSHGSGTSPYNEQFF. The CDR3 DNA sequence: TGCGCCAGCAGCCATGGGTCCGGGACTAGCCCCTACAATGAGCAGTTCTTC.

The chain recombines TRBV13 with TRBJ2-2, with D uncertain. Trimming stripped 1 base from V and 6 bases from J, with 12 bases between. The CDR3 runs to 15 residues. Germline-derived CDR1 and CDR2 are PRHDT and FYEKMQ (reference sequence). The CDR3 region is CASSLEGFGSGELFF. The CDR3 bases are TGTGCCAGCAGCTTAGAGGGATTCGGGTCCGGGGAGCTGTTTTTT.

Many counts were recorded for this clonotype. The chain links TRBV7-9 to TRBJ1-1; 11 positions match TRBD1. From germline, CDR1 is SEHNR and CDR2 FQNEAQ (reference sequence). The ends lost 5 bases at V and 4 bases at J; junction bases unmatched: 9. This CDR3 region has 16 residues. The DNA for the CDR3 is TGTGCCAGCAGCCTGCAACCGGGACAGGGGGGCACTGAAGCTTTCTTT. Its translation: CASSLQPGQGGTEAFF.

The chain combines TRBV7-4 with TRBJ2-2, with 8 positions matching TRBD1. Germline lookup yields CDR1 SGHVT and CDR2 SQSDAQ. V lost 5 bases and J lost 5; bases outside the gene matches: 10. CDR3 length equals 16 residues. CDR3 residues: CASSLWQGARTGELFF. DNA for the CDR3: TGTGCCAGCAGCCTTTGGCAGGGGGCGCGTACCGGGGAGCTGTTTTTT.